What follows is one T cell receptor (beta chain) and its context. As yet, its antigen is unknown. This sample is part of a study of cytomegalovirus exposure and HLA in healthy donors. Germline values: CDR1 LGHNA, CDR2 YNFKEQ. CDR3 length: 16 residues. Trimming took 0 bases from V and 1 from J, leaving 10 bases between them. Findings and limits, study-wide: Analyzed later, most CMV-associated TCR beta chains appeared HLA-restricted. Through in vitro validation, a few CMV-associated chains were shown to be specific for CMV antigens.

In the PCR, 60 Vbeta and 13 Jbeta primers were used. The table came from immunoSEQ multiplex PCR; TCRdb's copy has only in-frame clones and leaves some out. The sample holds more than 85,000 clones, almost 70% seen once. The clonotype originates from a man aged 25-45 years in good health and CMV-seronegative. J is TRBJ1-5 and V is TRBV4-2, with unresolved D. Specimen: PBMCs. DNA for the CDR3: TGTGCCAGCAGCCAAGATATAGGAGGGAGCAATCAGCCCCAGCATTTT. It codes for CASSQDIGGSNQPQHF.